A single sample is the source of the 27 T cell receptor beta chains below, sequenced in a study of cytomegalovirus exposure and HLA in healthy donors. The PCR was carried out with 60 Vbeta primers and 13 Jbeta primers. TCRdb keeps only in-frame clones here, not all; method: immunoSEQ multiplex PCR. The repertoire holds 100,000 to 150,000 clones, with around 70% as singletons. Sequencing was done on a sample of PBMCs. All receptors come from a woman aged 50 to 60 in good health and CMV-seropositive.

This chain links TRBV29-1 with TRBJ1-5; perhaps TRBD1 as D (6 bases). V was pared by 6 bases and J by 6 bases, with 12 bases between. Germline V gene sequence: CDR1 SQVTM, CDR2 ANQGSEA. This CDR3 is 12 amino acids long. CDR3 residues: CSVGGGLQPQHF. Here the CDR3 DNA reads TGCAGCGTAGGGGGGGGGCTTCAGCCCCAGCATTTT.

The chain employs TRBV6-1 and TRBJ1-5; D is unresolved. The CDR3 has 14 amino acids. V shed 6 bases and J shed 2 bases, with 11 bases lying between them. The germline V gene encodes CDR1 MNHNS and CDR2 SASEGT. CDR3 sequence reads: CASREGMGNQPQHF. In DNA form, the CDR3 reads TGTGCCAGCAGGGAGGGTATGGGCAATCAGCCCCAGCATTTT.

This clone was recorded a few times. V and J are TRBV4-2 and TRBJ1-4, with 7 bases identical to TRBD1. V lost 0 bases to trimming and J lost 8 bases; unmatched junction nucleotides: 6. The CDR3 has 15 amino acids. Germline V gene data show CDR1 as LGHNA and CDR2 as YNFKEQ. The CDR3, as DNA: TGTGCCAGCAGCCAAGATCCACAGGGGTTGGAAAAACTGTTTTTT. It yields the protein CASSQDPQGLEKLFF.

The table lists this clone with a few counts. V is TRBV2 and J is TRBJ1-5; 7 bases align to TRBD1. The V gene's germline CDR1 is SNHLY and CDR2 FYNNEI. CDR3 size: 16 residues. V lost 1 base, J lost 7 bases, and 10 bases stayed unmatched. This CDR3 reads CASSEVRQGLGQPQHF. The CDR3 region has the DNA TGTGCCAGCAGTGAAGTTCGACAGGGTCTGGGGCAGCCCCAGCATTTT. The complete variable domain, with remaining parts taken from reference TRBV2 and TRBJ1-5, reads EPEVTQTPSHQVTQMGQEVILRCVPISNHLYFYWYRQILGQKVEFLVSFYNNEISEKSEIFDDQFSVERPDGSNFTLKIRSTKLEDSAMYFCASSEVRQGLGQPQHFGDGTRLSIL.

The gene calls are TRBV30 and TRBJ2-1, with D possibly matching TRBD1 (6 bases). Looked up from germline, CDR1 is GTSNPN and CDR2 is SVGIG (reference sequence). The CDR3 is made up of 14 amino acids. Trimming stripped 4 bases from V and 0 bases from J, with 10 bases between. CDR3 sequence reads: CAWIRTASYNEQFF. Written as DNA, the CDR3 is TGTGCCTGGATTCGGACAGCCTCCTACAATGAGCAGTTCTTC.

The rearrangement uses TRBV18 and TRBJ2-7; the match to TRBD1 covers 10 bases. CDR1 and CDR2 (germline): KGHSH, LQKENI. V lost 2 bases to trimming and J lost 5 bases; unmatched junction nucleotides: 6. The CDR3 contains 15 residues. CDR3 region: CASSPSDRGINEQYF. The CDR3 coding sequence is TGTGCCAGCTCACCATCGGACAGGGGGATCAACGAGCAGTACTTC.

This rearrangement joins TRBV27 to TRBJ1-2, with TRBD1 matching over 8 bases. V lost 3 bases to trimming and J lost 8 bases; unmatched junction nucleotides: 8. Per germline, CDR1 MNHEY and CDR2 SMNVEV (reference sequence). The CDR3 extends over 14 amino acids. CDR3 region: CASSFRGQGEGYTF. CDR3 in DNA: TGTGCCAGCAGTTTCCGAGGACAGGGCGAAGGCTACACCTTC.

This clone occurred once. This chain links TRBV7-9 with TRBJ1-2; D may be TRBD1 (5 bases). The CDR3 length is 14 residues. V was pared by 1 base and J by 11 bases, with 17 bases between. The germline V gene has CDR1 SEHNR and CDR2 FQNEAQ (reference sequence). Here the CDR3 DNA reads TGTGCCAGCAGCTTAGGAGCGGCCGCGGGGGATTACACCTTC. It is translated as CASSLGAAAGDYTF. Using reference TRBV7-9 and TRBJ1-2 for the parts outside the CDR3, the full variable domain is DTGVSQNPRHKITKRGQNVTFRCDPISEHNRLYWYRQTLGQGPEFLTYFQNEAQLEKSRLLSDRFSAERPKGSFSTLEIQRTEQGDSAMYLCASSLGAAAGDYTFGSGTRLTVV.

The table lists this clone with a count of one. The chain uses TRBV28 and TRBJ1-5; D unresolved. V was pared by 4 bases and J by 5 bases, with 6 bases between. The CDR3 spans 12 residues. From germline, CDR1 is MDHEN and CDR2 SYDVKM. CDR3 coding DNA: TGTGCCAGCAGTTCATCGGATCAGCCCCAGCATTTT. This sequence encodes CASSSSDQPQHF.

The chain links TRBV11-3 to TRBJ2-5; 7 nucleotides line up with TRBD2. CDR1 and CDR2 from the germline V gene are SGHNT and YENEEA. The V segment lost 1 base and the J segment 7 bases; nucleotides outside the gene matches: 0. The CDR3 covers 12 residues. The CDR3 protein is CASSLGEGTQYF. CDR3 sequence (DNA): TGTGCCAGCAGCTTAGGGGAGGGGACCCAGTACTTC.

DNA for the CDR3: TGTGCCAGCAGCTCCTACAGGGGGGGTAATGAAAAACTGTTTTTT. Protein product: CASSSYRGGNEKLFF. This chain connects TRBV7-2 to TRBJ1-4; TRBD1 aligns across 8 bases. Per the germline V gene, CDR1 is SGHTA and CDR2 is FQGNSA. The CDR3 totals 15 residues. V lost 4 bases, J lost 4 bases, and 5 bases stayed unmatched.

The chain recombines TRBV19 with TRBJ1-1; D is uncertain. The CDR3 runs 11 residues. Germline V lookup: CDR1 LNHDA, CDR2 SQIVND (reference sequence). Trimming pared 6 bases from V and 6 bases from J, leaving 8 bases between. DNA for the CDR3: TGTGCCAGTAGGAGGGAGGCTGAAGCTTTCTTT. It codes for CASRREAEAFF.

This clone has a handful of counts. The chain joins TRBV6-1 to TRBJ1-4, with TRBD1 identical over 9 bases. The V segment lost 6 bases and the J segment 6 bases; nucleotides outside the gene matches: 8. CDR1 is MNHNS and CDR2 is SASEGT in the germline V gene. This CDR3 comprises 15 residues. The CDR3 reads CASRASGTGYEKLFF. CDR3 DNA: TGTGCCAGCAGGGCCTCCGGGACAGGGTATGAAAAACTGTTTTTT.

The chain employs TRBV7-9 and TRBJ2-7; TRBD2 matches at 13 bases. The CDR3 has 16 amino acids. Unmatched junction bases numbered 3, after V lost 4 bases and J lost 0 bases. Germline V gene lookup returns CDR1 SEHNR and CDR2 FQNEAQ (reference sequence). Here the CDR3 DNA reads TGTGCCAGCAGCTGGGGACTAGCGGGGACCTCCTACGAGCAGTACTTC. Translation gives CASSWGLAGTSYEQYF.

This chain connects TRBV6-5 to TRBJ2-2, with a tentative D call TRBD1 (5 bases). In germline, CDR1 is MNHEY, CDR2 SVGAGI. The V and J ends lost 10 bases and 0 bases respectively, with 12 bases between them. The CDR3 sequence is 14 residues long. The CDR3 bases are TGTGCCACCGGTCGGACATCGAACACCGGGGAGCTGTTTTTT. Translation: CATGRTSNTGELFF.

This chain uses TRBV4-2 with TRBJ1-2; TRBD1 aligns across 7 bases. Trimming at V came to 3 bases and at J to 0 bases, leaving 7 bases not matched to a gene. The CDR3 loop spans 16 amino acids. From germline, CDR1 is LGHNA and CDR2 YNFKEQ. CDR3 nucleotide sequence: TGTGCCAGCAGCCAGGGGTGGCAGGGGGCTAACTATGGCTACACCTTC. Translating gives CASSQGWQGANYGYTF.

This chain links TRBV27 with TRBJ1-1, with 7 bases that match TRBD1. Germline values: CDR1 MNHEY, CDR2 SMNVEV (reference sequence). J was trimmed by 11 bases and V by 5 bases; bases with no gene match: 11. There are 13 residues in the CDR3. The CDR3 here is CASSLNRGPLAFF. The DNA for the CDR3 is TGTGCCAGCAGTCTCAACAGGGGCCCCTTGGCTTTCTTT.

The V and J genes are TRBV18 and TRBJ1-5, with 12 bases that match TRBD1. Per germline, CDR1 KGHSH and CDR2 LQKENI. The length of the CDR3 is 17 residues. Unmatched junction bases numbered 10, after V lost 3 bases and J lost 7 bases. The CDR3 nucleotides are TGTGCCAGCTCACCTTCGGGACAGGGGGCATTTATGCAGCCCCAGCATTTT. Encoded protein: CASSPSGQGAFMQPQHF.

This chain connects TRBV19 to TRBJ1-6, with TRBD1 identical over 12 bases. The CDR3 is 13 residues long. Trimming took 8 bases from V and 12 from J; bases not matched to a gene: 5. CDR1 and CDR2 (germline): LNHDA, SQIVND (reference sequence). DNA for the CDR3: TGTGCCAGTTCGGGACAGGGGGCGCAACCCCTCCACTTT. Amino acids: CASSGQGAQPLHF. Supplemented by reference TRBV19 and TRBJ1-6, the full variable domain reads DGGITQSPKYLFRKEGQNVTLSCEQNLNHDAMYWYRQDPGQGLRLIYYSQIVNDFQKGDIAEGYSVSREKKESFPLTVTSAQKNPTAFYLCASSGQGAQPLHFGNGTRLTVT.

The J gene is TRBJ1-1, the V gene TRBV5-4, with D maybe TRBD1 (5 bases). The CDR3 is 14 amino acids. Germline CDR1 is SGHNT and CDR2 is YYREEE (reference sequence). V lost 4 bases to trimming and J lost 0 bases, with 10 bases between them. The chain's CDR3 is CASSPGLMNTEAFF. CDR3 DNA: TGTGCCAGCAGCCCGGGACTCATGAACACTGAAGCTTTCTTT.

The chain couples TRBV14 to TRBJ1-1; the match to TRBD1 covers 8 bases. There are 15 residues in the CDR3. With 2 bases clipped from V and 6 bases from J, the junction kept 8 bases outside the gene matches. Germline-derived CDR1 and CDR2 are SGHDN and FVKESK. The CDR3 protein is CASSQPGQVKPEAFF. CDR3 DNA: TGTGCCAGCAGCCAACCGGGACAGGTTAAGCCTGAAGCTTTCTTT.

The genes are TRBV7-6 and TRBJ2-2; tentatively, D is TRBD2 (5 bases). This CDR3 spans 19 amino acids. V lost 1 base and J 6 bases, leaving 24 bases between the germline ends. Germline CDR1 SGHVS, CDR2 FNYEAQ. The CDR3 coding sequence is TGTGCCAGCAGCTTAGAGTTCACCTCGACACGGAGAGGGTCCGGGGAGCTGTTTTTT. Translated: CASSLEFTSTRRGSGELFF.

The J gene is TRBJ1-2, the V gene TRBV4-1; weak D call: TRBD1 (6 bases). The V gene's germline CDR1 is MGHRA and CDR2 YSYEKL. The V end was cut by 3 bases, the J end by 0 bases, with 11 bases between. There are 15 residues in the CDR3. CDR3 in DNA: TGCGCCAGCAGCCAGCCCGGGACAACTAACTATGGCTACACCTTC. Its protein product is CASSQPGTTNYGYTF.

The V call is TRBV5-1, the J call TRBJ2-1; D might be TRBD1 (6 bases). There are 15 residues in the CDR3. Germline V gene lookup returns CDR1 SGHRS and CDR2 YFSETQ. Trimming stripped 3 bases from V and 5 bases from J, with 15 bases between. The CDR3 bases are TGCGCCAGCAGCTCCGTGCCAGGGGAGCACAATGAGCAGTTCTTC. As protein: CASSSVPGEHNEQFF.

The chain links TRBV4-1 to TRBJ2-6; no clear D gene. Germline assignment: CDR1 MGHRA and CDR2 YSYEKL. The CDR3 length is 17 residues. The V gene lost 2 bases and the J gene lost 1 base, with 12 bases spanning the gap. CDR3 DNA sequence: TGCGCCAGCAGCCAAACTGTCTTGGTTTCTGGGGCCAACGTCCTGACTTTC. It codes for CASSQTVLVSGANVLTF.

The chain has TRBV23-1 and TRBJ2-1; D gene uncertain. TRBV23-1 is given ORF status, its function remaining uncertain. Trimming stripped 6 bases from V and 2 bases from J, with 17 bases between. This CDR3 spans 16 amino acids. This CDR3 is CASREVPVTAYNEQFF. CDR3 nucleotides: TGCGCCAGCAGAGAGGTCCCCGTAACCGCCTACAATGAGCAGTTCTTC.

The gene calls are TRBV6-5 and TRBJ1-1, with D uncertain. This CDR3 comprises 15 residues. Germline CDR1 reads MNHEY; CDR2 reads SVGAGI. V was clipped by 0 bases and J by 3 bases, with 11 bases between them. CDR3 region: CASSYSGRLDTEAFF. The CDR3 coding sequence is TGTGCCAGCAGTTACTCAGGCAGACTGGACACTGAAGCTTTCTTT.